Listed below are T cell receptor beta chains from one sample, sequenced in a study of blood T cell repertoires in COVID-19. This table comes from immunoSEQ multiplex PCR, and its TCRdb copy is limited to in-frame clones, with some not included. This sample has 50,000 to 55,000 clones, with roughly 83% found just once. Sequenced sample: peripheral blood. The source is a woman at least 80 years old with acute or convalescent COVID-19. CDR3s include the opening cysteine and the closing phenylalanine or tryptophan. Fields, in order: D gene, J gene, V gene, clone size, CDR3 DNA, CDR3 protein. D genes are given only for firm matches. The size entry is marked missing in some rows and otherwise reads once, few, many or a size class.

>NA|TRBJ1-4|TRBV19|NA
TGTGCCAGTATGGGGGCCGCTGAAAAACTGTTTTTT
CASMGAAEKLFF
>NA|TRBJ1-1|TRBV2|NA
TGTGCCAGCAGTACCGACAGAAACACTGAAGCTTTCTTT
CASSTDRNTEAFF
>NA|TRBJ1-1|TRBV5-4|NA
TGTGCCAGCAGCTTGGCCAGGGAGAACACTGAAGCTTTCTTT
CASSLARENTEAFF
>NA|TRBJ2-2|TRBV24-1|once
TGTGCCACTCGGGACTCCTACACCGGGGAGCTGTTTTTT
CATRDSYTGELFF
>TRBD1|TRBJ1-2|TRBV9|NA
TGTGCCAGCAGCGTGGACAGGGGGGGTGGCTACACCTTC
CASSVDRGGGYTF
>TRBD2|TRBJ2-1|TRBV11-3|NA
TGTGCCAGCAGCGGGACTACGTTAAAAGAGGAGCAGTTCTTC
CASSGTTLKEEQFF
>TRBD1|TRBJ2-5|TRBV4-1|NA
TGCGCCAGCAGTGGTATAGGGACAGGTCAAGAGACCCAGTACTTC
CASSGIGTGQETQYF
>NA|TRBJ1-1|TRBV12-5|NA
TGTGCTAGTGGTTTGGGGGGAGCCGAAGCTTTCTTT
CASGLGGAEAFF
>TRBD1|TRBJ1-5|TRBV6-2/TRBV6-3|once
TGTGCCAGCAGTCCGGGACAGGGAAATCAGCCCCAGCATTTT
CASSPGQGNQPQHF
>TRBD1|TRBJ2-1|TRBV7-9|NA
TGTGCCAGCAGGTCCGTGTCCCGGGACAGTTACAATGAGCAGTTCTTC
CASRSVSRDSYNEQFF
>NA|TRBJ2-2|TRBV4-1|NA
TGCGCCAGCAGCCAAGGACAGTGGGTCGGGGAGCTGTTTTTT
CASSQGQWVGELFF
>NA|TRBJ1-1|TRBV28|NA
TGTGCCAGCAGTTCTCCCGACAGGCGGAAGGCTTTCTTT
CASSSPDRRKAFF
>TRBD2|TRBJ2-5|TRBV5-1|NA
TGCGCCAGCAGCAATCGGCTAGCGGGGGGGTTCCAAGAGACCCAGTACTTC
CASSNRLAGGFQETQYF
>NA|TRBJ1-5|TRBV7-2|NA
TGTGCCAGCAGCTTAGGGTCAGGGAACAATCAGCCCCAGCATTTT
CASSLGSGNNQPQHF
>NA|TRBJ2-1|TRBV7-2|NA
TGTGCCAGTAGGAGACTGAACAATGAGCAGTTCTTC
CASRRLNNEQFF
>NA|TRBJ1-3|TRBV21-1|once
TGTGCCAGCAGCAAAGAGGAGCCAACCTCTGGAAACACCATATATTTT
CASSKEEPTSGNTIYF
>TRBD1|TRBJ1-1|TRBV3-1/TRBV3-2|once
TGTGCCAGCAGCCAGAGACAGGGGGGTTACGGCACTGAAGCTTTCTTT
CASSQRQGGYGTEAFF
>TRBD2|TRBJ2-1|TRBV10-3|NA
TGTGCCATCAGTGGGGGGGGGTTTAATGAGCAGTTCTTC
CAISGGGFNEQFF
>NA|TRBJ1-6|TRBV3-1/TRBV3-2|NA
TGTGCCAGCAGCCAAGGAGAAAGAAATTCACCCCTCCACTTT
CASSQGERNSPLHF
>TRBD2|TRBJ2-1|TRBV15|NA
TGTGCCACCAGCGCCCCCGGGACTAGCGGGAGGGATGAGCAGTTCTTC
CATSAPGTSGRDEQFF
>NA|TRBJ1-6|TRBV5-1|NA
TGCGCCAGCAGCTTGCAGGGTACCTATAATTCACCCCTCCACTTT
CASSLQGTYNSPLHF
>NA|TRBJ1-6|TRBV5-1|NA
TGCGCCAGCAGTCCAGACATGAGGGCTTCACCCCTCCACTTT
CASSPDMRASPLHF
>TRBD1|TRBJ2-2|TRBV28|few
TGTGCCAGCAGTTTATCGGGGACAGGGGGAACCGGGGAGCTGTTTTTT
CASSLSGTGGTGELFF
>NA|TRBJ2-3|TRBV11-3|NA
TGTGCCAGCAGCAGCCTAGCAGATACGCAGTATTTT
CASSSLADTQYF
>TRBD2|TRBJ2-3|TRBV5-4|NA
TGTGCCAGCAGCTCGCCGGGGGGTGAAGATACGCAGTATTTT
CASSSPGGEDTQYF
>TRBD1|TRBJ1-1|TRBV5-1|once
TGCGCCAGCAGCTCTGGGACAGGGCCTGAAGCTTTCTTT
CASSSGTGPEAFF
>TRBD2|TRBJ2-5|TRBV7-9|NA
TGTGCCAGCAGCCGTACCGGGACTAGCGGACAAGAGACCCAGTACTTC
CASSRTGTSGQETQYF
>NA|TRBJ1-2|TRBV5-5|NA
TGTGCCAGCAGCTTGGGGGGTCAGGGCAGGACTGGCTACACCTTC
CASSLGGQGRTGYTF
>NA|TRBJ1-1|TRBV18|NA
TGTGCCAGCTCACTAGGGGTTTTTGTCACTGAAGCTTTCTTT
CASSLGVFVTEAFF
>TRBD1|TRBJ1-6|TRBV7-7|NA
TGTGCTAGCAGCTCGGGACAGGGAACTTCACCCCTCCACTTT
CASSSGQGTSPLHF
>NA|TRBJ1-1|TRBV9|NA
TGTGCCAGCAGCGTAGTGCCGGAGATGAACACTGAAGCTTTCTTT
CASSVVPEMNTEAFF
>NA|TRBJ2-3|TRBV7-9|NA
TGTGCCAGCAGCTTAGAACTCCATACGCAGTATTTT
CASSLELHTQYF
>NA|TRBJ2-5|TRBV2|NA
TGTGCCAGCAGACCCAGGGGAGAGACCCAGTACTTC
CASRPRGETQYF
>NA|TRBJ1-3|TRBV7-9|NA
TGTGCCAGCAGCTTAATGCGGGGGACTTCTGGAAACACCATATATTTT
CASSLMRGTSGNTIYF
>TRBD2|TRBJ2-5|TRBV24-1|NA
TGTGCCACCAGTGACCGAGGGACTAGCGGGAAACAAGAGACCCAGTACTTC
CATSDRGTSGKQETQYF
>NA|TRBJ1-6|TRBV18|NA
TGTGCCAGCTCACCACCGTTTAATAATTCACCCCTCCACTTT
CASSPPFNNSPLHF
>TRBD1|TRBJ1-1|TRBV3-1/TRBV3-2|NA
TGTGCCAGCAGCCAGGGACAGTTTAAAGCTTTCTTT
CASSQGQFKAFF